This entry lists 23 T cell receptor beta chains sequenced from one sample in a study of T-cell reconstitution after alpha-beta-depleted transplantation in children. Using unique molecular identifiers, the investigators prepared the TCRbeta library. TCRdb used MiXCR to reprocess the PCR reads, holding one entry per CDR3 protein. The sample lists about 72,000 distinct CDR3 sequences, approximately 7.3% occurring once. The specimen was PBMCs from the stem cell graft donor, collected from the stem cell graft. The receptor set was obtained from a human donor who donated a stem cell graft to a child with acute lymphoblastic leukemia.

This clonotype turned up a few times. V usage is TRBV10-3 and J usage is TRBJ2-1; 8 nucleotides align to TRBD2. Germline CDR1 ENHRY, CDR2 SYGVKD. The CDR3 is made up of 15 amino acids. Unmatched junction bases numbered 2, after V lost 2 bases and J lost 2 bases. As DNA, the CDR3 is TGTGCCATCAGTGAGACGGGGGGGGCCTACAATGAGCAGTTCTTC. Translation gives CAISETGGAYNEQFF.

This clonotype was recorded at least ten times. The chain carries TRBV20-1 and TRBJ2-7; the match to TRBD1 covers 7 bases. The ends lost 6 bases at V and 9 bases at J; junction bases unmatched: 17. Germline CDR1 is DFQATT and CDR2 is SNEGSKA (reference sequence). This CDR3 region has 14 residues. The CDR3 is CSARPGTDLTRQYF. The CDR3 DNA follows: TGCAGTGCCCGGCCCGGGACAGACCTTACCCGGCAGTACTTC.

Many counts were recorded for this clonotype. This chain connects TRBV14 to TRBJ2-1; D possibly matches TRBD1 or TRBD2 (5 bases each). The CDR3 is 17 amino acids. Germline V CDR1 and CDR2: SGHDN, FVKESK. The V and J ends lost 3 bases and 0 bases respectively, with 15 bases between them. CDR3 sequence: CASSHWDLLSSYNEQFF. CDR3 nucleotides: TGTGCCAGCAGCCATTGGGACCTTTTGAGCTCCTACAATGAGCAGTTCTTC.

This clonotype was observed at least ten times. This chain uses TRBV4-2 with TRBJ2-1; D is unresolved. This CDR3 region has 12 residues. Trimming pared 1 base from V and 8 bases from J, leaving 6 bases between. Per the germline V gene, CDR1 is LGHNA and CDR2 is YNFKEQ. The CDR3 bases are TGTGCCAGCAGCCAAGCTTTCCATGAGCAGTTCTTC. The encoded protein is CASSQAFHEQFF.

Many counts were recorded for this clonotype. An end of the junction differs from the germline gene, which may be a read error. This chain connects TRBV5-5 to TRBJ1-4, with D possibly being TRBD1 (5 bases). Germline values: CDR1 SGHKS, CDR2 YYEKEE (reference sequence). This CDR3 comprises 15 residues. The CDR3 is CSSSLGGGTNEKLFF. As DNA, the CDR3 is TGTTCCAGCAGCTTGGGTGGGGGGACTAATGAAAAACTGTTTTTT. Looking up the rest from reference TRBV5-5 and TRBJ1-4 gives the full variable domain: DAGVTQSPTHLIKTRGQQVTLRCSPISGHKSVSWYQQVLGQGPQFIFQYYEKEERGRGNFPDRFSARQFPNYSSELNVNALLLGDSALYLCSSSLGGGTNEKLFFGSGTQLSVL.

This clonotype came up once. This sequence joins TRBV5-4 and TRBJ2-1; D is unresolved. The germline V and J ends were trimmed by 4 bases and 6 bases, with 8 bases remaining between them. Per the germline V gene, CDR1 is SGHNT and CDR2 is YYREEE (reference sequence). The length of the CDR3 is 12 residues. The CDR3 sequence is CASSPNGNEQFF. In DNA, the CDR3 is TGTGCCAGCAGCCCCAATGGCAATGAGCAGTTCTTC.

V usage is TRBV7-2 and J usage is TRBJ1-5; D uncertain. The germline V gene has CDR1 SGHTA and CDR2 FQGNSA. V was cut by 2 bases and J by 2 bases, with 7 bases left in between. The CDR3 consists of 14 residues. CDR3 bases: TGTGCCAGCAGCTTATCCGGACGCAATCAGCCCCAGCATTTT. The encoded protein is CASSLSGRNQPQHF.

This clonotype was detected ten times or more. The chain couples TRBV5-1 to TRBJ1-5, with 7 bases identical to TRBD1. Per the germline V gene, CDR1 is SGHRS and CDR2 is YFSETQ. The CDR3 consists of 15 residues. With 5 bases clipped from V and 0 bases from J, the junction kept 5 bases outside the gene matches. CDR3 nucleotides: TGCGCCAGCAGGACCGGGACAGATAGCAATCAGCCCCAGCATTTT. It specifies CASRTGTDSNQPQHF. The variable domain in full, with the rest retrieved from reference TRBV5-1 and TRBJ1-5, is KAGVTQTPRYLIKTRGQQVTLSCSPISGHRSVSWYQQTPGQGLQFLFEYFSETQRNKGNFPGRFSGRQFSNSRSEMNVSTLELGDSALYLCASRTGTDSNQPQHFGDGTRLSIL.

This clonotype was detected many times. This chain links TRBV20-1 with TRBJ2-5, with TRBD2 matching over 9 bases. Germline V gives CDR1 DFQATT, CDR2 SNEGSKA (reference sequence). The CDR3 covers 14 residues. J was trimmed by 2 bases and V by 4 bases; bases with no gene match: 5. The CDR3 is CSAILAGTQETQYF. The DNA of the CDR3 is TGCAGTGCTATCCTAGCGGGAACACAAGAGACCCAGTACTTC.

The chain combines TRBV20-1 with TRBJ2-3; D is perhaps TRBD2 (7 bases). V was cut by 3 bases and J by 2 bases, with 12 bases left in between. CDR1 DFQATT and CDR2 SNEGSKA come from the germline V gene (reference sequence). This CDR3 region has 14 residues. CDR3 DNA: TGCAGTGCTAGGGCGGGGGCCGTCACAGATACGCAGTATTTT. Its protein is CSARAGAVTDTQYF.

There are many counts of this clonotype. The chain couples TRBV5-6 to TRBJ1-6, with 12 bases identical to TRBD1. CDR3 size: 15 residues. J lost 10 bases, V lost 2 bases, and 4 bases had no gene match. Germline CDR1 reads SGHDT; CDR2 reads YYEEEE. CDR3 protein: CASSFGTGGASPLHF. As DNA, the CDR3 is TGTGCCAGCAGCTTCGGGACAGGGGGCGCCTCACCCCTCCACTTT.

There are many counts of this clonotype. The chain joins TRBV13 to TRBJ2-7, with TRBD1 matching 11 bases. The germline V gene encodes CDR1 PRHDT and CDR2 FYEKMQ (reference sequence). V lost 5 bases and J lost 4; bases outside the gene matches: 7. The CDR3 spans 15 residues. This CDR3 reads CASSPRTGGGYEQYF. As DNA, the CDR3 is TGTGCCAGCAGCCCCCGGACAGGGGGCGGGTACGAGCAGTACTTC.

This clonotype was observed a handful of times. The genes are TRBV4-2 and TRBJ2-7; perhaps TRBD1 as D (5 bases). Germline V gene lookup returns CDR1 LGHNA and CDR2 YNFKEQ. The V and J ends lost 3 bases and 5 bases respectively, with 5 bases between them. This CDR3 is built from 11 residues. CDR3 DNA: TGTGCCAGCAGCCACAGGGACGAGCAGTACTTC. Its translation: CASSHRDEQYF.

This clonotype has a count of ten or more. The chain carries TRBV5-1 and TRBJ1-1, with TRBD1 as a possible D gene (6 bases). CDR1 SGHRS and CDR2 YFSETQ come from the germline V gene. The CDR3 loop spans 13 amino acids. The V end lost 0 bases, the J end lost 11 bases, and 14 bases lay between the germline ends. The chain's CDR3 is CASSLGGNRAAFF. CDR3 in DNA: TGCGCCAGCAGCTTGGGGGGTAACAGGGCTGCTTTCTTT.

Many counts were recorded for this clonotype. CDR3 sequence: CATSFREGTDTQYF. CDR3 DNA: TGTGCCACCTCCTTCCGGGAGGGCACAGATACGCAGTATTTT. V usage is TRBV24-1 and J usage is TRBJ2-3, with 7 bases identical to TRBD2. With V trimmed by 9 bases and J by 1 base, 6 bases remained unmatched. There are 14 residues in the CDR3. Germline lookup yields CDR1 KGHDR and CDR2 SFDVKD.

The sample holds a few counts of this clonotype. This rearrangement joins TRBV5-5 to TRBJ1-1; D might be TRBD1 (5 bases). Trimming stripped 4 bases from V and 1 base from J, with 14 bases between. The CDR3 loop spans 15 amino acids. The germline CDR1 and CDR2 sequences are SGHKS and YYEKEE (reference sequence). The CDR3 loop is CASSDRERGNTEAFF. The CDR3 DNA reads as TGTGCCAGCAGCGATAGGGAGAGGGGGAACACTGAAGCTTTCTTT.

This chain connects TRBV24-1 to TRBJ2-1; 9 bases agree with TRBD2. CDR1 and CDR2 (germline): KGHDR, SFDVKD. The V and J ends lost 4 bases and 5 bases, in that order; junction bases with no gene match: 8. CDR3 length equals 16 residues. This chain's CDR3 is CATSEISGGKDNEQFF. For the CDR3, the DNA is TGTGCCACCAGTGAGATTAGCGGGGGAAAAGACAATGAGCAGTTCTTC.

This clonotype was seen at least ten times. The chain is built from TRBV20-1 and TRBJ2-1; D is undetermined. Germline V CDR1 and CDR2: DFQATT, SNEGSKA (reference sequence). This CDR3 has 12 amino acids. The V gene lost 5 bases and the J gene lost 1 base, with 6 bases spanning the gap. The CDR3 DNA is TGCAGTGCTTTGAGGTCCTACAATGAGCAGTTCTTC. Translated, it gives CSALRSYNEQFF.

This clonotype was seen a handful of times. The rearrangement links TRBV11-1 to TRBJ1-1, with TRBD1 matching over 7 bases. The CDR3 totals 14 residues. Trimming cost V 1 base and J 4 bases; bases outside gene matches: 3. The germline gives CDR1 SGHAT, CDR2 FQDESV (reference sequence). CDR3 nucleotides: TGTGCCAGCAGCTTAGAAGGGGGCGGCACTGAAGCTTTCTTT. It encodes CASSLEGGGTEAFF.

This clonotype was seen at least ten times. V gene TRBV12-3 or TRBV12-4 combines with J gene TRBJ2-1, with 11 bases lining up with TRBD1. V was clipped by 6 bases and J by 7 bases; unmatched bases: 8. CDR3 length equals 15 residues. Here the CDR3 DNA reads TGTGCCAGCAGCCCCCCGGACAGGGGGCTGAATGAGCAGTTCTTC. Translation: CASSPPDRGLNEQFF.

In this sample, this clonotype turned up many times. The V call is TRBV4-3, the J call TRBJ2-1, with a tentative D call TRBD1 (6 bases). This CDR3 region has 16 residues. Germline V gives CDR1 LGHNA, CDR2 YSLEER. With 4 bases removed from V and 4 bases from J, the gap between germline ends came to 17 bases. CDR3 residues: CASSRGLEWPYNEQFF. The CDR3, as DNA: TGCGCCAGCAGCCGGGGGCTGGAGTGGCCTTACAATGAGCAGTTCTTC.

The CDR3 sequence: CASSLESSGSKETQYF. The CDR3 DNA sequence: TGTGCCAGCAGCTTAGAGTCTAGCGGGAGCAAAGAGACCCAGTACTTC. The chain links TRBV13 to TRBJ2-5; 10 positions agree with TRBD2. The CDR3 loop spans 16 amino acids. The V segment lost 1 base and the J segment 3 bases; nucleotides outside the gene matches: 5. The germline V gene has CDR1 PRHDT and CDR2 FYEKMQ (reference sequence).

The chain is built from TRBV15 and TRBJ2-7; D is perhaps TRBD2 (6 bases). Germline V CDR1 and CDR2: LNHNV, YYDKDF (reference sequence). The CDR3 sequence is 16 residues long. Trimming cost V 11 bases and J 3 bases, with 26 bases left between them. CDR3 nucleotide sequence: TGTGCCGTCCTTATGAATCTTGGGGGGAGTCTCTACGAGCAGTACTTC. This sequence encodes CAVLMNLGGSLYEQYF.